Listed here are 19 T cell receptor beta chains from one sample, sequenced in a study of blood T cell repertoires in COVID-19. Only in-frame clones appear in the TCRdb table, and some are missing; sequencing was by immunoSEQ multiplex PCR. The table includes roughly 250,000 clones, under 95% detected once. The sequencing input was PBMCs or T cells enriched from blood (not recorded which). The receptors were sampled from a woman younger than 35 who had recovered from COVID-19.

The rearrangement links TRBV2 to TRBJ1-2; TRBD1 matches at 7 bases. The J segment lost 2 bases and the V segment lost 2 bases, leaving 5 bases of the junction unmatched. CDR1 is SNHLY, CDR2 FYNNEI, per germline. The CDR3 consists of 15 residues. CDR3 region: CASSESRTGNYGYTF. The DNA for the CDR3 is TGTGCCAGCAGTGAATCCCGGACAGGAAACTATGGCTACACCTTC.

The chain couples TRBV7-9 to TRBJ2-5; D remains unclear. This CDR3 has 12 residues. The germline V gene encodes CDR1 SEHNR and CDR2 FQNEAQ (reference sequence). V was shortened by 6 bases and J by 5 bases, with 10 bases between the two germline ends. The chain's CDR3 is CASRQLDETQYF. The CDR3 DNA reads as TGTGCCAGCAGACAGTTAGACGAGACCCAGTACTTC.

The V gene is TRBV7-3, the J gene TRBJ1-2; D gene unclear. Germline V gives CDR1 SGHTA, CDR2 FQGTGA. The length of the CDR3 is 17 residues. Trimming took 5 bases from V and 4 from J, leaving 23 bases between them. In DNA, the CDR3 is TGTGCCAGCAGCCCCCGAGGAGGTCCGACTAATTTCTATGGCTACACCTTC. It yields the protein CASSPRGGPTNFYGYTF.

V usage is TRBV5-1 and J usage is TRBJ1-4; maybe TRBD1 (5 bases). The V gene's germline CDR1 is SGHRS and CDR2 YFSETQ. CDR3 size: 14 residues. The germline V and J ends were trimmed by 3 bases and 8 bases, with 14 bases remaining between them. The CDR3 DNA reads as TGCGCCAGCAGCTCGGACAACCAGCAGGAAAAACTGTTTTTT. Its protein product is CASSSDNQQEKLFF.

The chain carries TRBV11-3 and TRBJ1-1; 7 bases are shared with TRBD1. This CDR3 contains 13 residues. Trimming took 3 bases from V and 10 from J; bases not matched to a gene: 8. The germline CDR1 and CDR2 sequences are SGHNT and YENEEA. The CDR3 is CASSFSTGAGAFF. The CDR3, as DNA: TGTGCCAGCAGCTTTTCCACAGGGGCTGGAGCTTTCTTT.

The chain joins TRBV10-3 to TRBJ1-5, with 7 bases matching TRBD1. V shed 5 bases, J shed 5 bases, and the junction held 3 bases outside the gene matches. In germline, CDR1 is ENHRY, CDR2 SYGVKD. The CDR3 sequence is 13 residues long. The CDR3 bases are TGTGCCATCAGTACAGGGGCAGATCAGCCCCAGCATTTT. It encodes CAISTGADQPQHF.

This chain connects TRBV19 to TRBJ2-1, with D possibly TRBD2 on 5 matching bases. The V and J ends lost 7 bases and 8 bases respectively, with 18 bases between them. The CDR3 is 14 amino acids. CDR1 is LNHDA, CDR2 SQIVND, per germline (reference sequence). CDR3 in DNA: TGTGCCAGTACCTCCCGGCAGGTCGGGGATGAGCAGTTCTTC. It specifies CASTSRQVGDEQFF.

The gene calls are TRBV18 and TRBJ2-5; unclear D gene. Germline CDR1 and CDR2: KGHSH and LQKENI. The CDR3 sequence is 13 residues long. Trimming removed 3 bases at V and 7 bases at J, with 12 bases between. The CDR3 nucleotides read TGTGCCAGCTCACCGAGTCCCGGTAGGACCCAGTACTTC. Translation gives CASSPSPGRTQYF.

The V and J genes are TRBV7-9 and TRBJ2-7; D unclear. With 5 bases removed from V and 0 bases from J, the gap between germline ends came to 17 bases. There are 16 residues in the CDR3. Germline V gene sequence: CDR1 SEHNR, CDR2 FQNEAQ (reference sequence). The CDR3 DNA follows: TGTGCCAGCAGCCCGCAGAGGCGGAAAAGCTCCTACGAGCAGTACTTC. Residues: CASSPQRRKSSYEQYF.

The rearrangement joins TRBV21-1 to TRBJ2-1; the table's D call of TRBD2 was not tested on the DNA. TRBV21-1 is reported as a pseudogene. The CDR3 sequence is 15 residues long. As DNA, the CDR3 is TGTGCCAGCAGATTCAGGACTAGCGGTTACAATGAGCAGTTCTTC. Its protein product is CASRFRTSGYNEQFF.

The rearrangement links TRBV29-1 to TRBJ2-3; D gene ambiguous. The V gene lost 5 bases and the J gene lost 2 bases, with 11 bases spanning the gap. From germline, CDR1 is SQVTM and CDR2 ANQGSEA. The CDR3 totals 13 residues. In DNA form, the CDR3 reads TGCAGCGTTTTCTTTGGCCCCACAGATACGCAGTATTTT. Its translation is CSVFFGPTDTQYF.

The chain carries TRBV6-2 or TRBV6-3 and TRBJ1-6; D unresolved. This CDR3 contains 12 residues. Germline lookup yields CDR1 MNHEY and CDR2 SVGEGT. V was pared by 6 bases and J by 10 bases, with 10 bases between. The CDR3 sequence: CASSLSTSPLHF. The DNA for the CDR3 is TGTGCCAGCAGCCTAAGTACATCACCCCTCCACTTT.

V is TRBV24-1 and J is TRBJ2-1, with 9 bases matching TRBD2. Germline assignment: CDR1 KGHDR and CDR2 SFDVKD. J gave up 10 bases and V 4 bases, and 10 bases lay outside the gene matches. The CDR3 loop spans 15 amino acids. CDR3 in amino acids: CATSDPRGSGSEQFF. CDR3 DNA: TGTGCCACCAGTGACCCTCGGGGTAGCGGGAGCGAGCAGTTCTTC.

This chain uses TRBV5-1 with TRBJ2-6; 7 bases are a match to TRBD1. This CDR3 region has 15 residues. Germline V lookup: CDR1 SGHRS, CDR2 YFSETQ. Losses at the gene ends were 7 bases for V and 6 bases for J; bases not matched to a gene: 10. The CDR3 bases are TGCGCCAGCTTCCTAGGGGGCGGCCAGGCCAACGTCCTGACTTTC. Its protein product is CASFLGGGQANVLTF.

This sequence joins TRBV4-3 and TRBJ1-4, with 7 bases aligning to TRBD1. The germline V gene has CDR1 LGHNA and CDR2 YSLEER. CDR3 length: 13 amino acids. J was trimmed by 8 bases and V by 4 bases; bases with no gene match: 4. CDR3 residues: CASSLYRGEKLFF. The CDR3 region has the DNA TGCGCCAGCAGCCTATACAGGGGCGAAAAACTGTTTTTT.

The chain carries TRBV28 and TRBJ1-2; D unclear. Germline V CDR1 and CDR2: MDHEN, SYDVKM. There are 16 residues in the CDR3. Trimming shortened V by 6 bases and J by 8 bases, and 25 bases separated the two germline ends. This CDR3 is CASSRARFRSAGGYTF. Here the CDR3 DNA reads TGTGCCAGCAGCAGAGCCAGATTCCGGTCCGCGGGGGGCTACACCTTC.

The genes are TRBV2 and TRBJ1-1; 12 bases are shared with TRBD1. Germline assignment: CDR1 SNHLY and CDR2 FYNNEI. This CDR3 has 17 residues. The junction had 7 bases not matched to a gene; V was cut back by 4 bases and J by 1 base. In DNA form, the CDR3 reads TGTGCCAGCAGTGGCTGGGGGACAGGGGGCTCGAACACTGAAGCTTTCTTT. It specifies CASSGWGTGGSNTEAFF.

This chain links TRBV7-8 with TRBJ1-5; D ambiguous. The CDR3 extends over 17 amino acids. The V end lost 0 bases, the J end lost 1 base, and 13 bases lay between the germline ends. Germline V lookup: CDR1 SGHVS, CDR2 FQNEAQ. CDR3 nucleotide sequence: TGTGCCAGCAGCTTAGCGCTCGGGATTAGGAGCAATCAGCCCCAGCATTTT. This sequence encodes CASSLALGIRSNQPQHF.

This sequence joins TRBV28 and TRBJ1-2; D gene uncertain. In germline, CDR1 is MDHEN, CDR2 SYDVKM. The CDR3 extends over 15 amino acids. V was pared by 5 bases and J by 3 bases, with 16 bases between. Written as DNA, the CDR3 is TGTGCCAGCAGTCCCCCCGGCAGGTTCGACTATGGCTACACCTTC. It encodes CASSPPGRFDYGYTF.